This TCR beta chain emerged from a study of CD8 T cells in Susac syndrome. Background on the study: Patients with Susac syndrome were therapy-naive, on corticosteroids, or on intravenous immunoglobulin alone at the time that blood was drawn.

Reverse transcription of about 0.5 to 1 ug RNA used random hexamers. With immunoSEQ multiplex PCR, TCR beta CDR3 was amplified across 54 Vbeta and 13 Jbeta. TCRdb re-analysed the immunoSEQ multiplex PCR reads in MiXCR, keeping a single row per CDR3 protein. The sample lists 150,000 to 200,000 distinct CDR3 sequences; about 94% were seen once. All included Susac syndrome patients satisfied recently defined diagnostic criteria for definite or probable disease. Per germline, CDR1 SGHTA and CDR2 FQGNSA. V lost 5 bases and J lost 4; bases outside the gene matches: 6. This CDR3 comprises 14 residues. The chain uses TRBV7-2 and TRBJ2-5; 8 positions agree with TRBD1. The sequencing input was CD4+ T cells from PBMCs. This receptor was identified in a human donor with Susac syndrome. For the CDR3, the DNA is TGTGCCAGCAGCCAAGACAGGGGACGAGAGACCCAGTACTTC. Its translation: CASSQDRGRETQYF.